The present TCR beta chain was sequenced within a study of graft-versus-host responses after intestinal transplantation. Study-level background: Multivisceral, liver-intestinal, or isolated intestinal grafts went to recipients. Anti-thymocyte globulin induction, then tacrolimus and steroids for about three years, went to all recipients.

Produced via immunoSEQ multiplex PCR; TCRdb's table is partial and in-frame only. The sample includes around 15,000 clones, 75% to 85% of them seen just once. Intraepithelial plus lamina propria lymphocytes were released by processing graft tissue. V dropped 5 bases and J dropped 0 bases, with 10 bases sitting between them. The CDR3 runs 15 residues. From germline, CDR1 is WSHSY and CDR2 SAAADI. This receptor was obtained from a human patient who received an intestinal transplant, so some T cells may come from the graft donor. Here the sequenced sample was ileum tissue, taken roughly 98 days after intestinal transplant. This chain joins TRBV10-2 and TRBJ2-2; tentative D call: TRBD2 (5 bases). The DNA for the CDR3 is TGCGCCAGCAGTCGGGGATTCGCGAACACCGGGGAGCTGTTTTTT. This sequence encodes CASSRGFANTGELFF.